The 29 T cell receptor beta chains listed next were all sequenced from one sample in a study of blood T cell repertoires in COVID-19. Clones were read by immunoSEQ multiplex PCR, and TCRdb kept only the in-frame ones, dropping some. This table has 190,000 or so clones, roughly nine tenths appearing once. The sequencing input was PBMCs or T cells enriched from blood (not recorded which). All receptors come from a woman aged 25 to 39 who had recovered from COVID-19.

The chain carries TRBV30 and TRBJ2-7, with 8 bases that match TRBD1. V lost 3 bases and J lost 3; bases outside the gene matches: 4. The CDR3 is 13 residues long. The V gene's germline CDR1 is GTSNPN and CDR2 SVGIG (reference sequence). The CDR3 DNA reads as TGTGCCTGGAGGGCGGACAGGGACTACGAGCAGTACTTC. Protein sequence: CAWRADRDYEQYF.

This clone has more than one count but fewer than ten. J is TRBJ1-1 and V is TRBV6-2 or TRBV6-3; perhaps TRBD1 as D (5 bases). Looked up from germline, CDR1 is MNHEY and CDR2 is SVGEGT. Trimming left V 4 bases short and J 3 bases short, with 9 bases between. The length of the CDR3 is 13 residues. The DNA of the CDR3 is TGTGCCAGCAGTTCTACAGGAGACACTGAAGCTTTCTTT. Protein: CASSSTGDTEAFF.

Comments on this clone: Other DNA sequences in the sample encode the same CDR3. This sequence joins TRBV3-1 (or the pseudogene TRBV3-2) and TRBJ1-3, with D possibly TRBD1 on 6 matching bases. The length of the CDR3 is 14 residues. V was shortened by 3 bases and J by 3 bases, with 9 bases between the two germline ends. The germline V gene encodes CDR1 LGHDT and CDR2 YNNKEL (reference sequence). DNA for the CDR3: TGTGCCAGCAGCCAGGGGGCTAGTGGAAACACCATATATTTT. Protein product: CASSQGASGNTIYF.

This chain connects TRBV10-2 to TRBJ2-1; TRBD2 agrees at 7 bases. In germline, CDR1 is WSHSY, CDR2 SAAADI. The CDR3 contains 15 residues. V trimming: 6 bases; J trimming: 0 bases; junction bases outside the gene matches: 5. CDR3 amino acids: CASSQLAYSYNEQFF. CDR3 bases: TGCGCCAGCAGCCAACTAGCGTACTCCTACAATGAGCAGTTCTTC.

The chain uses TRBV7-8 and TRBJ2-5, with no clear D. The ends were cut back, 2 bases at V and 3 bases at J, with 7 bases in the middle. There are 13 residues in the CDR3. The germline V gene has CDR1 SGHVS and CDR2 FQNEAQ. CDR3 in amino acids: CASSLYSKETQYF. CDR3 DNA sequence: TGTGCCAGCAGCTTATACAGCAAAGAGACCCAGTACTTC. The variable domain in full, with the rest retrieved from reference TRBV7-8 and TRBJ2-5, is GAGVSQSPRYKVAKRGQDVALRCDPISGHVSLFWYQQALGQGPEFLTYFQNEAQLDKSGLPSDRFFAERPEGSVSTLKIQRTQQEDSAVYLCASSLYSKETQYFGPGTRLLVL.

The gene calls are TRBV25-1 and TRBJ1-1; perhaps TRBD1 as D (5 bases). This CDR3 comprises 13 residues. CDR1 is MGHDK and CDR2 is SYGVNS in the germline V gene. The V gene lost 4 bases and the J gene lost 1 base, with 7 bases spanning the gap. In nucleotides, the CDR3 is TGTGCCAGCAGTGGGGACTGGAACACTGAAGCTTTCTTT. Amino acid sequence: CASSGDWNTEAFF.

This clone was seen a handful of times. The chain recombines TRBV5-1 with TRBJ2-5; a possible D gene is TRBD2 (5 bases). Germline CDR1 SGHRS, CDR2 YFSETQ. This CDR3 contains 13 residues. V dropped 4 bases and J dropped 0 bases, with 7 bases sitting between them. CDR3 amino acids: CASSLGDQETQYF. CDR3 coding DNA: TGCGCCAGCAGCCTCGGGGACCAAGAGACCCAGTACTTC.

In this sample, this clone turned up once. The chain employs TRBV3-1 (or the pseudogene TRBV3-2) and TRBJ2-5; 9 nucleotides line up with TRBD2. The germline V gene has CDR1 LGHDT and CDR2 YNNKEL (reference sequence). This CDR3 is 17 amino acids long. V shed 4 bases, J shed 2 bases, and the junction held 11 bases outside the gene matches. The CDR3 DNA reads TGTGCCAGCAGCCCCCAGACTAGCGGCGGGCCTCAAGAGACCCAGTACTTC. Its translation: CASSPQTSGGPQETQYF.

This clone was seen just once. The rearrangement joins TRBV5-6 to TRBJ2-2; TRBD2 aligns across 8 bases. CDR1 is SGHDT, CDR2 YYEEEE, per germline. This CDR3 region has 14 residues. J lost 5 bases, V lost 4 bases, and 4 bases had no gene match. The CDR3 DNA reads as TGTGCCAGCAGCCTAGGGACTAGAACCGGGGAGCTGTTTTTT. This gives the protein CASSLGTRTGELFF. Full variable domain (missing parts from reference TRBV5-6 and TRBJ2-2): DAGVTQSPTHLIKTRGQQVTLRCSPKSGHDTVSWYQQALGQGPQFIFQYYEEEERQRGNFPDRFSGHQFPNYSSELNVNALLLGDSALYLCASSLGTRTGELFFGEGSRLTVL.

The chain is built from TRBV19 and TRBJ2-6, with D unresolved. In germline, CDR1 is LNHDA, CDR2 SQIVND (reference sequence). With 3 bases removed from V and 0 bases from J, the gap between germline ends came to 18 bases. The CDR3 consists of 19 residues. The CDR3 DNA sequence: TGTGCCAGTAGTATCCCCAGACAAGAGAGAGCCTCTGGGGCCAACGTCCTGACTTTC. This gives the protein CASSIPRQERASGANVLTF.

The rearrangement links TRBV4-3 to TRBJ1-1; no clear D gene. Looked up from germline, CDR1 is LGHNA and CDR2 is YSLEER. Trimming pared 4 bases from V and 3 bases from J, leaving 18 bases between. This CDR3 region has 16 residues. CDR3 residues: CASSRDAEPMDTEAFF. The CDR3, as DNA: TGCGCCAGCAGCCGCGACGCGGAGCCTATGGACACTGAAGCTTTCTTT.

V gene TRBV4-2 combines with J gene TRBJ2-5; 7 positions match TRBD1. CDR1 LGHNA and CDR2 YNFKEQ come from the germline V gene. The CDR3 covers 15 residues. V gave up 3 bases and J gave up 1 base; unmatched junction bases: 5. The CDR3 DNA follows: TGTGCCAGCAGCCACCTGGGACAGCTCCAAGAGACCCAGTACTTC. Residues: CASSHLGQLQETQYF.

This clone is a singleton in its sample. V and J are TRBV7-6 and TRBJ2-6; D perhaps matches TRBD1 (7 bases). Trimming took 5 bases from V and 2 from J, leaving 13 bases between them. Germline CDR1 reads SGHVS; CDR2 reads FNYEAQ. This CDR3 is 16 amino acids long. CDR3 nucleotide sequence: TGTGCCAGCAGCCAGACAGGGAGGACTGGGGCCAACGTCCTGACTTTC. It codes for CASSQTGRTGANVLTF.

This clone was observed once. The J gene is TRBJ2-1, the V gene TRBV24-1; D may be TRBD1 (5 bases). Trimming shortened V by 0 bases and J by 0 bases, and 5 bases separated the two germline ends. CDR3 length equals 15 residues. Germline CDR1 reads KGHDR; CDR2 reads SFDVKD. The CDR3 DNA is TGTGCCACCAGTGATTTGACAGGCTCCTACAATGAGCAGTTCTTC. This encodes CATSDLTGSYNEQFF.

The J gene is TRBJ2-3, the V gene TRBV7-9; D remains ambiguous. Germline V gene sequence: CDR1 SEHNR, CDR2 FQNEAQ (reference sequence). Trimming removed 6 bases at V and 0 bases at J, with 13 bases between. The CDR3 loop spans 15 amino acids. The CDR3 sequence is CASSQRRSSTDTQYF. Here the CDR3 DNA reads TGTGCCAGCAGTCAACGGAGATCTAGCACAGATACGCAGTATTTT.

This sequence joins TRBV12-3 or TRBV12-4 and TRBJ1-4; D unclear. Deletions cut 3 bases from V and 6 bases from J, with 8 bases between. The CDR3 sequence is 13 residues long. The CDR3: CASSFRVDEKLFF. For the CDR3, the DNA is TGTGCCAGCAGTTTTCGAGTTGATGAAAAACTGTTTTTT.

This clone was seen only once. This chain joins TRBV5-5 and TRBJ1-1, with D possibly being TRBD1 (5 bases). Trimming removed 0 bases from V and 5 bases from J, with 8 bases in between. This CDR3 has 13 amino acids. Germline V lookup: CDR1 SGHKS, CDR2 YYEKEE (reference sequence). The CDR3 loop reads CASSLEGWTEAFF. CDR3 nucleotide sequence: TGTGCCAGCAGCTTGGAGGGGTGGACTGAAGCTTTCTTT.

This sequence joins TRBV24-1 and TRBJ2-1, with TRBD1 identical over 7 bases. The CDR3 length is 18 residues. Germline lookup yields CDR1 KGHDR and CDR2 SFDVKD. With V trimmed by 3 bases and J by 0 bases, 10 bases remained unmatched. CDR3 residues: CATSDRKSGGSSYNEQFF. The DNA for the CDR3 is TGTGCCACCAGTGATCGAAAATCAGGGGGTAGCTCCTACAATGAGCAGTTCTTC.

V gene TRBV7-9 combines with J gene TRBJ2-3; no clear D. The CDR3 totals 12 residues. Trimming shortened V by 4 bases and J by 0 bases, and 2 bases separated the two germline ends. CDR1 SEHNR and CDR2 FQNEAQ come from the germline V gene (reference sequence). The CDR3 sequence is CASSSSTDTQYF. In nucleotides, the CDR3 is TGTGCCAGCAGCTCAAGCACAGATACGCAGTATTTT. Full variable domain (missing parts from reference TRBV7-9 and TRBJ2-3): DTGVSQNPRHKITKRGQNVTFRCDPISEHNRLYWYRQTLGQGPEFLTYFQNEAQLEKSRLLSDRFSAERPKGSFSTLEIQRTEQGDSAMYLCASSSSTDTQYFGPGTRLTVL.

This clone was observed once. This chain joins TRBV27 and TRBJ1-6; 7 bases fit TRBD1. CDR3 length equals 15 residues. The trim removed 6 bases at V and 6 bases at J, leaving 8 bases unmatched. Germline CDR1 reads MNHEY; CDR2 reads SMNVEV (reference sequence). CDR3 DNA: TGTGCCAGCAGAGAAACTGACAGGGCTAATTCACCCCTCCACTTT. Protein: CASRETDRANSPLHF.

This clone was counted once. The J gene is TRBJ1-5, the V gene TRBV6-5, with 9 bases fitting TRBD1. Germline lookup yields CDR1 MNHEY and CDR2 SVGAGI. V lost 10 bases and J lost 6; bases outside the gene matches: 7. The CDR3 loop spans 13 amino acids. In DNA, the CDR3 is TGTGCCACCGTCGGACAGGGGAGTCAGCCCCAGCATTTT. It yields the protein CATVGQGSQPQHF.

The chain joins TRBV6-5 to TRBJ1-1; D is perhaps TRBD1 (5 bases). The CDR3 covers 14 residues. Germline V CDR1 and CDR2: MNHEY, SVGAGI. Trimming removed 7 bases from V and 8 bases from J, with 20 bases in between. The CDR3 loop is CASTPGGGVLEAFF. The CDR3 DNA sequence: TGTGCCAGCACCCCAGGCGGGGGAGTTTTAGAAGCTTTCTTT.

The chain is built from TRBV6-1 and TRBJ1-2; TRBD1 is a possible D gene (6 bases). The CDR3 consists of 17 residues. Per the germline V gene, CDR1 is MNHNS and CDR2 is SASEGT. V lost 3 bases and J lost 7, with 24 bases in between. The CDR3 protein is CASSDWGGPRGGSGYTF. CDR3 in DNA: TGTGCCAGCAGTGACTGGGGGGGTCCCAGGGGCGGTTCTGGCTACACCTTC.

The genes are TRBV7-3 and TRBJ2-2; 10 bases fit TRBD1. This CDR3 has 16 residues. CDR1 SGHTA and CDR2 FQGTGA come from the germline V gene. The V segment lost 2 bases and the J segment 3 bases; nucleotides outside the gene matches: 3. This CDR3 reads CASSLYGTGDTGELFF. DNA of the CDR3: TGTGCCAGCAGCTTATACGGGACAGGGGACACCGGGGAGCTGTTTTTT.

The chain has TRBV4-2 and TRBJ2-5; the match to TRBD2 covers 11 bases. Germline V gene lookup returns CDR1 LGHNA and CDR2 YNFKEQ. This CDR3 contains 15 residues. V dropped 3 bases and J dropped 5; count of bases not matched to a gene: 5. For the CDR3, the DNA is TGTGCCAGCAGCCAGTATAGCGGGAGGGATGAGACCCAGTACTTC. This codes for CASSQYSGRDETQYF.

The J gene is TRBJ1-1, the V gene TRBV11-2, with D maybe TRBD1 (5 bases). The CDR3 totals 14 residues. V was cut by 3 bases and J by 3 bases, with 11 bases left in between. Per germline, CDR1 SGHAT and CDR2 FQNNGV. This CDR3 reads CASSFVGGDTEAFF. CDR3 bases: TGTGCCAGCAGCTTTGTGGGAGGGGACACTGAAGCTTTCTTT.

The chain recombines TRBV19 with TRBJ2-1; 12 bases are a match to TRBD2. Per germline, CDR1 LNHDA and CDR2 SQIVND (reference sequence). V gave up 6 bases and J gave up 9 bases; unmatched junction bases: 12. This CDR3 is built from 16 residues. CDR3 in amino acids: CASRPVRLAGVGEQFF. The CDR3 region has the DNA TGTGCCAGTAGGCCAGTTAGACTAGCGGGAGTGGGTGAGCAGTTCTTC.

The CDR3 loop is CACEGASTDTQYF. The CDR3 DNA sequence: TGTGCCTGCGAAGGGGCAAGCACAGATACGCAGTATTTT. The V and J genes are TRBV30 and TRBJ2-3; D is possibly TRBD1 (5 bases). The CDR3 is made up of 13 amino acids. The V gene lost 6 bases and the J gene lost 0 bases, with 10 bases spanning the gap. Germline assignment: CDR1 GTSNPN and CDR2 SVGIG (reference sequence). Looking up the rest from reference TRBV30 and TRBJ2-3 gives the full variable domain: SQTIHQWPATLVQPVGSPLSLECTVEGTSNPNLYWYRQAAGRGLQLLFYSVGIGQISSEVPQNLSASRPQDRQFILSSKKLLLSDSGFYLCACEGASTDTQYFGPGTRLTVL.

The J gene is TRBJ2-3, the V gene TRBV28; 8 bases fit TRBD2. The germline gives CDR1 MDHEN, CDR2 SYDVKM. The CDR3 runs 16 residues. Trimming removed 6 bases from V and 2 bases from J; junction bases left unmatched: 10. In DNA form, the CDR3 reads TGTGCCAGCAGCGGGGGGAAGCGGGGGTACACAGATACGCAGTATTTT. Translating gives CASSGGKRGYTDTQYF.